The source of this T cell receptor beta chain is a study of cytomegalovirus exposure and HLA in healthy donors. Study-level points and caveats: Accounts indicate the classifier identified cytomegalovirus status with strong specificity and sensitivity.

Concerning this clone itself: What it binds is not known.

13 Jbeta primers and 60 Vbeta primers were used for the PCR. Sequencing used immunoSEQ multiplex PCR; TCRdb keeps in-frame clones, though not all of them. Its table lists 70,000 to 90,000 clones. Per germline, CDR1 SGHTA and CDR2 FQGNSA. The CDR3 consists of 15 residues. V was pared by 3 bases and J by 4 bases, with 5 bases of the junction left unmatched. This chain connects TRBV7-2 to TRBJ1-2, with TRBD1 matching over 10 bases. The TCR sequence derives from a man aged 18-30 years in good health and CMV-seropositive. Input material: PBMCs. The DNA of the CDR3 is TGTGCCAGCAGCTTGGGGACAGGGGATCTCTATGGCTACACCTTC. Amino acids: CASSLGTGDLYGYTF.